This T cell receptor beta chain was recorded in a study of shared clonotypes between healthy human individuals. Whole-study context: Three plates each covered CD4 naive and memory; CD8 naive two, CD8 memory one.

Sorted-subset replicate PCRs used 150 to 200 ng of genomic DNA. This amount corresponded to about 30,000 T cell genomes. Assay: immunoSEQ multiplex PCR; the TCRdb copy retains only in-frame clones and omits some. The sample holds under 1,100,000 clones; about 80% are singletons and the top ten take about 1.5%. The CDR3 is made up of 17 amino acids. V dropped 5 bases and J dropped 5 bases, with 21 bases sitting between them. Germline V CDR1 and CDR2: MDHEN, SYDVKM. This clone has only a few counts. The sample taken for sequencing was memory CD4+ T cells sorted from blood. Regarding subset: CD45RA-negative fraction. The TCR was taken from a man between 18 and 35 years old in good health. This chain uses TRBV28 with TRBJ1-4; D gene uncertain. The CDR3 coding sequence is TGTGCCAGCAGTACACCCTACAAGCCAGAGATGAATGAAAAACTGTTTTTT. Protein: CASSTPYKPEMNEKLFF.